This T cell receptor (beta chain) was identified during a study of cytomegalovirus exposure and HLA in healthy donors. Study as a whole: In an earlier analysis, 117 million unique TCR beta sequences were found from some 200 million T cells.

Points from the study as a whole: The study recorded 150 to 200 TCR beta chains that were cytomegalovirus-associated. Later analysis demonstrated an association between a missense DCLRE1C variant and TCR beta V- and J-gene trimming.

The V end lost 1 base, the J end lost 4 bases, and 11 bases lay between the germline ends. This CDR3 contains 14 residues. Germline CDR1 KGHSH, CDR2 LQKENI. PCR primers comprised 60 Vbeta and 13 Jbeta primers. This table comes from immunoSEQ multiplex PCR, and its TCRdb copy is limited to in-frame clones, with some not included. Here the sample spans fewer than 200,000 clones, 80% being singletons. This clone was observed a handful of times. What it binds is unknown. Other DNA sequences in this specimen translate into the identical CDR3. Sequencing input: PBMCs. This TCR derives from a young man in good health and CMV-seronegative. This chain uses TRBV18 with TRBJ2-7; TRBD1 might be the D (5 bases). The CDR3, as DNA: TGTGCCAGCTCACCACGGCAGGGAACATACGAGCAGTACTTC. It encodes CASSPRQGTYEQYF. The full variable domain, completed using reference TRBV18 and TRBJ2-7, is NAGVMQNPRHLVRRRGQEARLRCSPMKGHSHVYWYRQLPEEGLKFMVYLQKENIIDESGMPKERFSAEFPKEGPSILRIQQVVRGDSAAYFCASSPRQGTYEQYFGPGTRLTVT.